The 25 T cell receptor beta chains given below trace back to one sample, sequenced in a study of chemoradiotherapy in HPV16-positive cancers. Assay used: immunoSEQ multiplex PCR; TCRdb lists only in-frame clones, some missing. The sample comprises about 33,000 clones, 85% to 90% of which are singletons, and roughly 2.2% rests with the top ten. Sequencing used blood, obtained from a patient who underwent chemoradiotherapy. Receptors originate from a human donor with HPV-associated anogenital cancer.

This rearrangement joins TRBV5-1 to TRBJ1-4; no reliable D call. The CDR3 loop spans 15 amino acids. Germline V gene lookup returns CDR1 SGHRS and CDR2 YFSETQ. V was pared by 3 bases and J by 6 bases, with 15 bases between. The CDR3 DNA sequence: TGCGCCAGCAGCTCAACCGGAGGGAACGATGAAAAACTGTTTTTT. It specifies CASSSTGGNDEKLFF.

The chain uses TRBV5-1 and TRBJ1-6, with a weak D call TRBD1 (6 bases). CDR1 is SGHRS, CDR2 YFSETQ, per germline. There are 15 residues in the CDR3. V gave up 4 bases and J gave up 5 bases, with 13 bases separating them. CDR3 sequence (DNA): TGCGCCAGCAGCAAACAGGGAGCCGATAATTCACCCCTCCACTTT. Translating gives CASSKQGADNSPLHF.

The chain recombines TRBV11-2 with TRBJ2-6; D call uncertain. The CDR3 runs to 17 residues. The V gene's germline CDR1 is SGHAT and CDR2 FQNNGV. The V end lost 1 base, the J end lost 1 base, and 11 bases lay between the germline ends. CDR3 loop: CASSLVAASSGANVLTF. The CDR3 nucleotides are TGTGCCAGCAGCTTAGTCGCAGCCTCTTCTGGGGCCAACGTCCTGACTTTC.

The chain is built from TRBV5-1 and TRBJ1-5; D ambiguous. The V gene lost 0 bases and the J gene lost 0 bases, with 7 bases spanning the gap. There are 15 residues in the CDR3. Looked up from germline, CDR1 is SGHRS and CDR2 is YFSETQ. DNA for the CDR3: TGCGCCAGCAGCTTGGACGTGAATAGCAATCAGCCCCAGCATTTT. The encoded protein is CASSLDVNSNQPQHF.

The chain combines TRBV7-6 with TRBJ1-1; D is uncertain. V lost 2 bases and J 2 bases, leaving 9 bases between the germline ends. This CDR3 region has 14 residues. Germline assignment: CDR1 SGHVS and CDR2 FNYEAQ. The CDR3 DNA reads as TGTGCCAGCAGCTTATTGGGAATTAACACTGAAGCTTTCTTT. It yields the protein CASSLLGINTEAFF.

The J gene is TRBJ2-1, the V gene TRBV7-3; tentatively, D is TRBD1 (6 bases). This CDR3 spans 14 amino acids. Germline loops: CDR1 SGHTA, CDR2 FQGTGA. The V gene lost 2 bases and the J gene lost 7 bases, with 12 bases spanning the gap. The CDR3 nucleotides are TGTGCCAGCAGCTTAGGGGGCTCCATTAATGAGCAGTTCTTC. Protein: CASSLGGSINEQFF.

In its sample, this clone was seen once. The chain links TRBV7-2 to TRBJ1-2; D is perhaps TRBD1 (6 bases). Trimming left V 1 base short and J 4 bases short, with 10 bases between. This CDR3 region has 14 residues. Germline V gene lookup returns CDR1 SGHTA and CDR2 FQGNSA. CDR3 sequence: CASSLGGGAYGYTF. The CDR3 DNA sequence: TGTGCCAGCAGCTTAGGGGGGGGCGCCTATGGCTACACCTTC.

The gene calls are TRBV15 and TRBJ2-6; D remains unclear. Trimming removed 0 bases at V and 0 bases at J, with 9 bases between. Germline V gene sequence: CDR1 LNHNV, CDR2 YYDKDF (reference sequence). This CDR3 has 17 amino acids. CDR3 nucleotide sequence: TGTGCCACCAGCAGAGAGAGGACCGGCTCTGGGGCCAACGTCCTGACTTTC. It encodes CATSRERTGSGANVLTF.

The chain combines TRBV6-5 with TRBJ1-3; D remains ambiguous. The germline CDR1 and CDR2 sequences are MNHEY and SVGAGI. Trimming took 0 bases from V and 4 from J, leaving 4 bases between them. This CDR3 has 13 residues. The DNA of the CDR3 is TGTGCCAGCAGTTACTCGCACGGAAACACCATATATTTT. Translated: CASSYSHGNTIYF.

This chain connects TRBV28 to TRBJ2-7, with TRBD1 matching over 7 bases. The CDR3 contains 14 residues. Germline CDR1 and CDR2: MDHEN and SYDVKM. The trim removed 6 bases at V and 3 bases at J, leaving 8 bases unmatched. The CDR3 region is CASSQQGPNYEQYF. For the CDR3, the DNA is TGTGCCAGCAGCCAACAGGGGCCGAACTACGAGCAGTACTTC.

This clone has only one observation. The chain combines TRBV2 with TRBJ1-5, with TRBD1 matching over 8 bases. This CDR3 contains 15 residues. Germline V lookup: CDR1 SNHLY, CDR2 FYNNEI. Unmatched junction bases numbered 2, after V lost 0 bases and J lost 4 bases. CDR3 DNA: TGTGCCAGCAGTGAAGCCGGGACAGGAAATCAGCCCCAGCATTTT. This gives the protein CASSEAGTGNQPQHF.

This clone turned up a few times. V gene TRBV2 combines with J gene TRBJ1-4; the D gene is possibly TRBD1 (6 bases). Germline assignment: CDR1 SNHLY and CDR2 FYNNEI. V was trimmed by 7 bases and J by 8 bases, leaving 17 bases between them. CDR3 length: 14 residues. The CDR3 loop reads CASNRQAPREKLFF. In nucleotides, the CDR3 is TGTGCCAGCAATAGACAGGCCCCTAGGGAAAAACTGTTTTTT.

The chain employs TRBV5-3 and TRBJ2-7; D call uncertain. TRBV5-3 is noted as an ORF with a role that remains uncertain. V was clipped by 4 bases and J by 7 bases, with 12 bases between them. CDR3 length equals 12 residues. The CDR3 DNA follows: TGTGCCAGAAGCATACGGACCCGAGAGCAGTACTTC. Translating it yields CARSIRTREQYF.

The chain combines TRBV21-1 with TRBJ2-7; TRBD2, the table's D call, was not compared with the DNA. TRBV21-1 is described as a pseudogene. The CDR3 consists of 14 residues. As DNA, the CDR3 is TGTGCCAGCAGCTCCCGACGGGAGAGCTACGAGCAGTACTTC. This gives the protein CASSSRRESYEQYF.

This chain uses TRBV5-1 with TRBJ1-1; perhaps TRBD1 as D (6 bases). In germline, CDR1 is SGHRS, CDR2 YFSETQ. This CDR3 has 15 residues. V lost 4 bases and J 2 bases, leaving 15 bases between the germline ends. For the CDR3, the DNA is TGCGCCAGCAGCCCCCGGGAAGGGGGAAACACTGAAGCTTTCTTT. Translation gives CASSPREGGNTEAFF.

The chain recombines TRBV6-5 with TRBJ2-7; 7 bases are a match to TRBD1. CDR1 and CDR2 (germline): MNHEY, SVGAGI. V shed 0 bases and J 1 base; nucleotides not matched to a gene: 3. This CDR3 comprises 15 residues. CDR3 nucleotides: TGTGCCAGCAGTTACTCCGGGACAGAGTCCTACGAGCAGTACTTC. This gives the protein CASSYSGTESYEQYF.

The rearrangement joins TRBV7-6 to TRBJ2-7; TRBD2 agrees at 9 bases. The CDR3 covers 15 residues. Germline CDR1 and CDR2: SGHVS and FNYEAQ. V shed 6 bases, J shed 3 bases, and the junction held 9 bases outside the gene matches. The CDR3 DNA follows: TGTGCCAGCAGTCTAGCGGGGCGGCGGTACTACGAGCAGTACTTC. Encoded protein: CASSLAGRRYYEQYF.

V usage is TRBV2 and J usage is TRBJ2-2; no clear D. Germline V gene data show CDR1 as SNHLY and CDR2 as FYNNEI. V was shortened by 4 bases and J by 3 bases, with 12 bases between the two germline ends. CDR3 length: 15 residues. CDR3 residues: CASSGPDSHTGELFF. CDR3 nucleotides: TGTGCCAGCAGTGGGCCAGACTCGCACACCGGGGAGCTGTTTTTT.

J is TRBJ1-2 and V is TRBV27; D not resolved. The CDR3 covers 14 residues. The V end lost 5 bases, the J end lost 2 bases, and 12 bases lay between the germline ends. Germline CDR1 MNHEY, CDR2 SMNVEV (reference sequence). The CDR3 loop is CASSAGGQNYGYTF. The CDR3 DNA sequence: TGTGCCAGCAGTGCCGGTGGGCAGAACTATGGCTACACCTTC.

The chain's CDR3 is CATSRAGQARGGELFF. CDR3 sequence (DNA): TGTGCCACCAGCAGGGCCGGACAGGCCCGGGGCGGGGAGCTGTTTTTT. The chain has TRBV15 and TRBJ2-2; TRBD1 agrees at 7 bases. Trimming cost V 3 bases and J 7 bases; bases outside gene matches: 11. Germline V gives CDR1 LNHNV, CDR2 YYDKDF (reference sequence). This CDR3 region has 16 residues.

V is TRBV6-4 and J is TRBJ2-5; a weak D match, TRBD2 (6 bases). The germline CDR1 and CDR2 sequences are MRHNA and SNTAGT. Trimming removed 4 bases from V and 4 bases from J, with 10 bases in between. This CDR3 is built from 13 residues. The CDR3: CASSARLGETQYF. The DNA for the CDR3 is TGTGCCAGCAGTGCTCGACTAGGAGAGACCCAGTACTTC.

This sequence joins TRBV2 and TRBJ2-1, with 7 bases aligning to TRBD1. V shed 7 bases and J 8 bases; nucleotides not matched to a gene: 11. This CDR3 is 14 amino acids long. Germline-derived CDR1 and CDR2 are SNHLY and FYNNEI. In nucleotides, the CDR3 is TGTGCCAGCAAGAAAGGACAGGCAAGCGATGAGCAGTTCTTC. This codes for CASKKGQASDEQFF. The full variable domain, in which reference TRBV2 and TRBJ2-1 provide the parts outside the CDR3, is EPEVTQTPSHQVTQMGQEVILRCVPISNHLYFYWYRQILGQKVEFLVSFYNNEISEKSEIFDDQFSVERPDGSNFTLKIRSTKLEDSAMYFCASKKGQASDEQFFGPGTRLTVL.

The chain uses TRBV9 and TRBJ1-2; 7 nucleotides align to TRBD1. The germline V gene encodes CDR1 SGDLS and CDR2 YYNGEE. This CDR3 region has 16 residues. The V segment lost 3 bases and the J segment 2 bases; nucleotides outside the gene matches: 10. The CDR3 loop reads CASSARTGTINYGYTF. CDR3 DNA: TGTGCCAGCAGCGCCCGGACAGGAACCATCAACTATGGCTACACCTTC.

The chain employs TRBV6-1 and TRBJ2-7, with D perhaps matching TRBD1 (6 bases). Germline V gene lookup returns CDR1 MNHNS and CDR2 SASEGT. The CDR3 is made up of 18 amino acids. With 2 bases removed from V and 3 bases from J, the gap between germline ends came to 23 bases. DNA of the CDR3: TGTGCCAGCAGTGAACTTACCTGGGGGCAAAGGAGACTCTACGAGCAGTACTTC. Protein: CASSELTWGQRRLYEQYF.

The rearrangement joins TRBV27 to TRBJ1-5; 7 positions agree with TRBD1. The CDR3 is 16 amino acids. Per germline, CDR1 MNHEY and CDR2 SMNVEV (reference sequence). The V segment lost 0 bases and the J segment 4 bases; nucleotides outside the gene matches: 6. The CDR3 sequence is CASSLSRDSRNQPQHF. DNA of the CDR3: TGTGCCAGCAGTTTATCGCGGGACAGCAGGAATCAGCCCCAGCATTTT.